This T cell receptor (beta chain) stems from a study of beta chain features in type 1 diabetes. Study results and limitations: All four CD4+ subsets from Type 1 diabetes patients carried moderately but significantly shorter TCRB CDR3s.

The CDR3 sequence is 11 residues long. Germline V gene data show CDR1 as DFQATT and CDR2 as SNEGSKA (reference sequence). The isolated RNA, all of it, was reverse transcribed, so expressed TCRB transcripts were what got sequenced. Assay: immunoSEQ multiplex PCR; the TCRdb copy retains only in-frame clones and omits some. Among some 640,000 clones, about an eighth were seen once, and the ten largest hold 0.035% to 0.04%. This clone was recorded a few times. The target antigen is unknown. The sequenced material came from naive CD4+ T cells from blood. The clonotype comes from a man between 18 and 29 years old with type 1 diabetes. The rearrangement joins TRBV20-1 to TRBJ2-1; D perhaps matches TRBD2 (6 bases). CDR3 amino acids: CGAEGYNEQFF. CDR3 nucleotides: TGCGGGGCGGAGGGTTACAATGAGCAGTTCTTC.